Listed below are T cell receptor beta chains from one sample, sequenced in a study of cytomegalovirus exposure and HLA in healthy donors. This table comes from immunoSEQ multiplex PCR, and its TCRdb copy is limited to in-frame clones, with some not included. The table records 140,000 to 150,000 clones, roughly 62% of them present only once. What was sequenced was PBMCs. The receptor set was obtained from a man between 60 and 70 years old in good health and CMV-seronegative. Both conserved end residues are part of each CDR3. Each record gives: J gene, D gene, clone size, V gene, CDR3 protein, CDR3 DNA. A D gene is named only where the DNA matches it firmly. Only some rows state a clone size, as once, few, many or a class for expanded clones.

TRBJ1-2	TRBD1	-	TRBV6-5	CASSYTGGFGYTF	TGTGCCAGCAGTTATACAGGGGGCTTTGGCTACACCTTC
TRBJ1-1	TRBD1	few	TRBV30	CAWRTGMNTEAFF	TGTGCCTGGAGGACAGGGATGAACACTGAAGCTTTCTTT
TRBJ1-4	-	-	TRBV27	CASSPRTEPYEKLFF	TGTGCCAGCAGTCCCCGGACAGAACCCTATGAAAAACTGTTTTTT
TRBJ2-3	-	few	TRBV28	CASSTEITDTQYF	TGTGCCAGCAGCACAGAGATCACAGATACGCAGTATTTT
TRBJ2-1	TRBD1	-	TRBV29-1	CSVKGQGPYNEQFF	TGCAGCGTTAAGGGACAGGGCCCCTACAATGAGCAGTTCTTC
TRBJ2-7	-	-	TRBV7-9	CASSFGTLRGYEQYF	TGTGCCAGCAGCTTCGGGACTCTGAGGGGCTACGAGCAGTACTTC
TRBJ2-7	TRBD2	-	TRBV5-1	CASSLGTSGSYYEQYF	TGCGCCAGCAGCTTGGGGACTAGCGGGAGTTACTACGAGCAGTACTTC
TRBJ2-2	TRBD2	-	TRBV27	CASSLLAGAGGELFF	TGTGCCAGCAGTTTACTAGCGGGAGCCGGCGGGGAGCTGTTTTTT
TRBJ1-2	-	-	TRBV5-1	CASSLDPAGGYTF	TGCGCCAGCAGCTTGGATCCCGCGGGAGGCTACACCTTC
TRBJ2-2	-	few	TRBV15	CATSSYGEGELFF	TGTGCCACCAGCTCCTACGGTGAGGGGGAGCTGTTTTTT
TRBJ2-7	-	-	TRBV7-9	CASSLAPGYSYEQYF	TGTGCCAGCAGCTTAGCGCCGGGTTACTCCTACGAGCAGTACTTC
TRBJ2-4	TRBD2	-	TRBV7-2	CASSYSGGLAKNIQYF	TGTGCCAGCAGCTATAGCGGGGGGCTAGCCAAAAACATTCAGTACTTC
TRBJ2-7	TRBD2	-	TRBV6-5	CASTPLAGVAEQYF	TGTGCCAGCACACCACTAGCGGGAGTGGCCGAGCAGTACTTC
TRBJ2-1	TRBD2	-	TRBV27	CASSLDGGVGILYNEQFF	TGTGCCAGCAGTTTAGACGGGGGGGTCGGGATACTCTACAATGAGCAGTTCTTC
TRBJ2-2	-	-	TRBV12-2	CASRLGGGTLDTGELFF	TGTGCAAGTCGCTTAGGGGGCGGGACCTTGGACACCGGGGAGCTGTTTTTT
TRBJ2-3	TRBD2	-	TRBV9	CASSVAGLGSTDTQYF	TGTGCCAGCAGCGTAGCCGGACTAGGGAGCACAGATACGCAGTATTTT
TRBJ2-6	TRBD1	-	TRBV27	CASGQGGGANVLTF	TGTGCCAGCGGACAGGGGGGTGGGGCCAACGTCCTGACTTTC
TRBJ2-3	TRBD1	few	TRBV10-3	CAISGLTGVGDTQYF	TGTGCCATCAGCGGGCTGACAGGGGTAGGGGATACGCAGTATTTT
TRBJ1-1	-	-	TRBV29-1	CSVARGTEAFF	TGCAGCGTTGCCAGGGGCACTGAAGCTTTCTTT
TRBJ2-1	-	-	TRBV5-6	CASSLSTSGNEQFF	TGTGCCAGCAGCTTGTCTACGTCCGGCAATGAGCAGTTCTTC
TRBJ1-1	TRBD1	-	TRBV10-3	CAITDRGRDTEAFF	TGTGCCATCACCGACAGGGGGAGAGACACTGAAGCTTTCTTT
TRBJ1-1	-	-	TRBV25-1	CASINRLNTEAFF	TGTGCCAGCATAAACAGGCTGAACACTGAAGCTTTCTTT
TRBJ2-1	TRBD2	few	TRBV11-2	CASSPGTSGRAFMNEQFF	TGTGCCAGCAGCCCCGGGACTAGCGGGAGGGCCTTTATGAATGAGCAGTTCTTC
TRBJ1-1	-	-	TRBV15	CATSRGGGADTEAFF	TGTGCCACCAGCCGAGGGGGGGGTGCAGACACTGAAGCTTTCTTT
TRBJ1-5	-	-	TRBV30	CAWSRGNSNQPQHF	TGTGCCTGGAGCCGAGGGAATAGCAATCAGCCCCAGCATTTT
TRBJ2-5	TRBD1	once	TRBV5-6	CASSLGGGGETQYF	TGTGCCAGCAGCTTGGGAGGGGGCGGAGAGACCCAGTACTTC
TRBJ2-1	-	-	TRBV7-2	CASSSSGYNEQFF	TGTGCCAGCAGCTCTTCCGGGTACAATGAGCAGTTCTTC
TRBJ2-3	-	-	TRBV6-5	CASSYFQDTSTDTQYF	TGTGCCAGCAGTTACTTTCAGGATACCTCTACGGATACGCAGTATTTT
TRBJ2-3	TRBD2	-	TRBV5-4	CASTLPGGGSTDTQYF	TGTGCCAGCACCCTCCCTGGCGGGGGGAGCACAGATACGCAGTATTTT
TRBJ2-3	-	-	TRBV18	CASSPGTDYYTQYF	TGTGCCAGCTCACCCGGGACTGACTACTATACGCAGTATTTT
TRBJ1-5	-	-	TRBV30	CAWRIPGSEGPQHF	TGTGCCTGGAGAATTCCGGGGTCCGAAGGGCCCCAGCATTTT
TRBJ2-2	TRBD2	few	TRBV9	CASSPRGGGAGVHTGELFF	TGTGCCAGCAGCCCGCGAGGAGGTGGGGCGGGAGTACACACCGGGGAGCTGTTTTTT
TRBJ2-2	TRBD2	-	TRBV5-1	CASSGTSGHTGELFF	TGCGCCAGCAGCGGGACTAGCGGACACACCGGGGAGCTGTTTTTT
TRBJ2-7	-	-	TRBV6-6	CATLNRDIDSYEQYF	TGTGCCACCTTAAACCGGGACATAGACTCCTACGAGCAGTACTTC
TRBJ1-1	-	-	TRBV29-1	CSVEEGGVAEAFF	TGCAGCGTTGAAGAAGGGGGAGTGGCTGAAGCTTTCTTT
TRBJ1-5	TRBD1	few	TRBV7-2	CASSPRGRGLEPQHF	TGTGCCAGCAGCCCAAGGGGGCGAGGCTTGGAGCCCCAGCATTTT
TRBJ2-3	TRBD2	-	TRBV27	CASSLSRERTDTQYF	TGTGCCAGCAGTTTATCGCGGGAGAGGACAGATACGCAGTATTTT
TRBJ2-5	-	-	TRBV5-4	CASSLKEGGETQYF	TGTGCCAGCAGCTTGAAGGAGGGCGGTGAGACCCAGTACTTC
TRBJ1-2	TRBD1	-	TRBV18	CASSPPDRGHGYTF	TGTGCCAGCTCACCACCCGACAGGGGGCATGGCTACACCTTC
TRBJ1-2	-	once	TRBV5-4	CASSLERGEDYGYTF	TGTGCCAGCAGCTTGGAACGGGGAGAGGACTATGGCTACACCTTC
TRBJ2-7	TRBD1	-	TRBV10-3	CAISASGTGGLYEQYF	TGTGCCATCAGTGCTTCGGGGACAGGGGGACTATACGAGCAGTACTTC
TRBJ1-1	-	few	TRBV19	CASSIETDWMNTEAFF	TGTGCCAGTAGTATAGAGACAGACTGGATGAACACTGAAGCTTTCTTT
TRBJ2-7	-	-	TRBV27	CASSFTPPGSYEQYF	TGTGCCAGCAGTTTTACCCCCCCCGGCTCCTACGAGCAGTACTTC
TRBJ2-7	-	-	TRBV15	CATSRAGAEYEQYF	TGTGCCACCAGCAGAGCAGGGGCTGAATACGAGCAGTACTTC
TRBJ1-5	-	few	TRBV6-1	CASTGTLVDQPQHF	TGTGCCAGCACCGGGACACTAGTGGATCAGCCCCAGCATTTT
TRBJ2-5	TRBD2	-	TRBV6-1	CASRERGGGETQYF	TGTGCCAGCAGGGAGCGGGGTGGGGGAGAGACCCAGTACTTC
TRBJ2-1	TRBD2	-	TRBV18	CASSPGLDNEQFF	TGTGCCAGCTCACCGGGACTAGACAATGAGCAGTTCTTC
TRBJ2-6	-	few	TRBV19	CASKPSGANVLTF	TGTGCCAGTAAGCCATCTGGGGCCAACGTCCTGACTTTC
TRBJ2-7	-	-	TRBV2	CASSEGTVYLYEQYF	TGTGCCAGCAGTGAAGGTACGGTTTACCTATACGAGCAGTACTTC
TRBJ1-2	-	-	TRBV29-1	CSGSKTEGYGYPF	TGCAGCGGTTCAAAGACGGAGGGCTATGGCTACCCCTTC
TRBJ1-6	-	-	TRBV30	CAWPHPTGSGSYNSPLHF	TGTGCCTGGCCTCACCCGACAGGTTCGGGGTCCTATAATTCACCCCTCCACTTT
TRBJ2-5	-	-	TRBV30	CAWSRPGTQETQYF	TGTGCCTGGAGTCGACCCGGGACTCAAGAGACCCAGTACTTC
TRBJ2-1	-	-	TRBV11-2	CASSNIIATYNEQFF	TGTGCCAGCAGCAATATAATCGCTACCTACAATGAGCAGTTCTTC
TRBJ2-1	-	once	TRBV19	CASSIEAGAYNEQFF	TGTGCCAGTAGTATAGAGGCAGGGGCGTACAATGAGCAGTTCTTC
TRBJ2-1	TRBD2	-	TRBV14	CASSRRLAGSEQFF	TGTGCCAGCAGTCGACGACTAGCGGGAAGTGAGCAGTTCTTC
TRBJ1-4	TRBD1	few	TRBV7-9	CASSIGQALAQNEKLFF	TGTGCCAGCAGCATCGGACAGGCCCTGGCCCAGAATGAAAAACTGTTTTTT
TRBJ2-7	TRBD2	-	TRBV6-5	CASNRAGEYEQYF	TGTGCCAGCAATAGAGCGGGAGAGTACGAGCAGTACTTC
TRBJ2-7	-	-	TRBV5-1	CASSLVPYEQYF	TGCGCCAGCAGCTTGGTTCCCTACGAGCAGTACTTC
TRBJ1-1	TRBD1	-	TRBV27	CASRPMTGWIAEAFF	TGTGCCAGCAGGCCTATGACAGGGTGGATCGCTGAAGCTTTCTTT
TRBJ2-3	TRBD2	-	TRBV5-4	CASSPGLADSDTQYF	TGTGCCAGCAGCCCGGGACTAGCGGACTCAGATACGCAGTATTTT